A selection of T cell receptor beta chains follows, all from one sample in a study of T-cell reconstitution after alpha-beta-depleted transplantation in children. TCRdb processed the PCR reads anew with MiXCR; each CDR3 protein has one entry. The table lists 500,000 to 600,000 distinct CDR3 sequences, approximately 32% of them singletons. The source was PBMCs from the stem cell graft donor, collected from the stem cell graft. These receptors all come from a human donor who donated a stem cell graft to a child with aplastic anemia. The CDR3 runs from the conserved cysteine through the conserved F or W. Fields, in order: V gene, J gene, CDR3 protein.

TRBV29-1	TRBJ1-1	CSVDGATEAFF
TRBV12-3/TRBV12-4	TRBJ2-7	CASSLPTSGHYEQYF
TRBV20-1	TRBJ2-5	CSARGPQETQYF
TRBV12-3/TRBV12-4	TRBJ1-2	CASTTSGGHGYTF
TRBV20-1	TRBJ1-5	CSAVRRYSNQPQHF
TRBV7-6	TRBJ2-1	CASSLAPTSTDEQFF
TRBV5-6	TRBJ2-7	CASSLWGSRYEQYF
TRBV18	TRBJ1-4	CASSPLQGLNEKLFF
TRBV15	TRBJ2-7	CATSRDAIAGYEQYF
TRBV20-1	TRBJ2-2	CSARGQNTEELFF
TRBV12-3/TRBV12-4	TRBJ2-3	CATKLASTDTQYF
TRBV6-4	TRBJ1-2	CASSDSEGANGYTF
TRBV7-9	TRBJ2-7	CASSPLGTGDYEQYF
TRBV5-5	TRBJ1-1	CASSLTAQGGGLNTEAFF
TRBV20-1	TRBJ1-2	CSAPLRGQGSGYTF
TRBV29-1	TRBJ2-7	CSVGHRDRGGYEQYF
TRBV29-1	TRBJ1-1	CSVRGWVDTEAFF
TRBV9	TRBJ2-3	CASSVGRDAPNTDTQYF
TRBV5-1	TRBJ1-2	CASREAANYGYTF
TRBV4-3	TRBJ2-1	CASSQEGPSSSYNEQFF
TRBV18	TRBJ1-5	CASSPQDPQPQHF
TRBV7-6	TRBJ1-4	CASSSQLNEKLFF
TRBV6-5	TRBJ2-6	CVVVSGANVLTF
TRBV7-9	TRBJ1-4	CASRPPRANEKLFF
TRBV6-1	TRBJ2-2	CASSRHESNTGELFF
TRBV29-1	TRBJ2-3	CSFGQTSTDTQYF
TRBV20-1	TRBJ2-5	CSASGGVRETQYF
TRBV20-1	TRBJ2-1	CSAWTSGIRGDEQFF
TRBV29-1	TRBJ1-1	CSVEDQVAEAFF
TRBV7-9	TRBJ1-2	CASIPGTGGRYGYTF
TRBV7-2	TRBJ1-5	CASSSHRDSNQPQHF
TRBV20-1	TRBJ1-2	CSAPTGGQNYGYTF
TRBV21-1	TRBJ2-6	CASNPRWKGLKSGANVLTF
TRBV11-1	TRBJ1-1	CASSSPIGGPEAFF
TRBV5-6	TRBJ1-2	CASSPHREGINYGYTF
TRBV2	TRBJ1-2	CATSKQDLYGYTF
TRBV27	TRBJ1-1	CASSLSGARTEAFF
TRBV12-3/TRBV12-4	TRBJ2-4	CASSLGGANIQYF
TRBV9	TRBJ2-3	CASSPGLAGEDTQYF
TRBV4-3	TRBJ2-1	CASSQDGLARYNEQFF
TRBV5-6	TRBJ1-2	CASSFTGTGADGYTF
TRBV7-9	TRBJ2-1	CASSQTSGQYNEQFF
TRBV15	TRBJ2-1	CATSRDASTGNEQFF
TRBV6-2/TRBV6-3	TRBJ2-3	CASSFGTTTDTQYF
TRBV18	TRBJ2-1	CASSPRKGRLNNEQFF
TRBV6-2/TRBV6-3	TRBJ1-5	CASSYQGGNQPQHF
TRBV5-5	TRBJ2-2	CASSLGQLNSGELFF
TRBV5-6	TRBJ1-1	CASSYLGQGKNTEAFF
TRBV7-2	TRBJ1-2	CASSPLILGYTF
TRBV15	TRBJ2-7	CATSREGQDYEQYF
TRBV28	TRBJ1-5	CASSSSMWWGARGQPQHF
TRBV29-1	TRBJ1-1	CSVEDGTLAPGMAFF
TRBV12-3/TRBV12-4	TRBJ1-1	CANRVGTEAFF
TRBV19	TRBJ1-5	CASSTDRGGNQPQHF
TRBV7-2	TRBJ2-7	CASSSGPAGEQYF
TRBV25-1	TRBJ2-3	CASSDAATDTQYF
TRBV12-3/TRBV12-4	TRBJ2-5	CASRTGHKETQYF
TRBV25-1	TRBJ2-1	CASSELAHEQFF